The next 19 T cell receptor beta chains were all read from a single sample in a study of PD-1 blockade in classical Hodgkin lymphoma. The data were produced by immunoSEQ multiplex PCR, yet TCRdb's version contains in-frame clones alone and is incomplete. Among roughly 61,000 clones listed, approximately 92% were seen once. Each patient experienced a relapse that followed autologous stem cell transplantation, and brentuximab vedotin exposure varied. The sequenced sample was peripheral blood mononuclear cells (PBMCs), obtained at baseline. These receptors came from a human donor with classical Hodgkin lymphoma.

The CDR3 sequence is CASSFGTGGSYNYGYTF. DNA of the CDR3: TGTGCCAGCAGCTTTGGGACAGGGGGCTCGTACAACTATGGCTACACCTTC. This chain uses TRBV7-9 with TRBJ1-2; 12 nucleotides line up with TRBD1. Trimming at V came to 3 bases and at J to 2 bases, leaving 7 bases not matched to a gene. CDR3 length equals 17 residues. The germline V gene has CDR1 SEHNR and CDR2 FQNEAQ (reference sequence).

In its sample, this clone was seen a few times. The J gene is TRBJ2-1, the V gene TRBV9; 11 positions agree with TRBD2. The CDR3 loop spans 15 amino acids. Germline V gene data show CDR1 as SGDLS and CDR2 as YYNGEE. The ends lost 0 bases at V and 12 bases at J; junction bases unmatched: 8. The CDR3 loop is CASSVGSGGARVQFF. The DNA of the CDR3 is TGTGCCAGCAGCGTAGGTAGCGGGGGGGCCAGGGTGCAGTTCTTC.

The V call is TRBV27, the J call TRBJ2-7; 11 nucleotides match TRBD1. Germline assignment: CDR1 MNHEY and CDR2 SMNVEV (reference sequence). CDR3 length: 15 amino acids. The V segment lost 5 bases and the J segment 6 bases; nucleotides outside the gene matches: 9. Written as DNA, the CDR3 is TGTGCCAGCAGTGTCTTGGGACAGGGGGTCTCCGAGCAGTACTTC. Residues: CASSVLGQGVSEQYF.

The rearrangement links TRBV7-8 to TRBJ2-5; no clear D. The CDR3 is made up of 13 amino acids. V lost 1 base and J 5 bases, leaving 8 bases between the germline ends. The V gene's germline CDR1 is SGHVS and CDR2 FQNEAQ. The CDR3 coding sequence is TGTGCCAGCAGCTTAGGTGGTTCTGAGACCCAGTACTTC. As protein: CASSLGGSETQYF.

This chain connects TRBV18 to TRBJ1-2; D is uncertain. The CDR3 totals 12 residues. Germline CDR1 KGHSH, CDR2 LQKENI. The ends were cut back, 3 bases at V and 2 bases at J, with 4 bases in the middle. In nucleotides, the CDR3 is TGTGCCAGCTCACCTTCCAACTATGGCTACACCTTC. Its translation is CASSPSNYGYTF.

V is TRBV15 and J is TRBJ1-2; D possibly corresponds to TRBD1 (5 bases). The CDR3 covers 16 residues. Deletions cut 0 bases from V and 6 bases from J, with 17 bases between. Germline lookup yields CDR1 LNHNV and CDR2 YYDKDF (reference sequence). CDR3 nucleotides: TGTGCCACCAGCAGAGATCTAGCAGGGCGGGGTGATGGCTACACCTTC. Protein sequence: CATSRDLAGRGDGYTF. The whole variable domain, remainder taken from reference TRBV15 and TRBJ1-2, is DAMVIQNPRYQVTQFGKPVTLSCSQTLNHNVMYWYQQKSSQAPKLLFHYYDKDFNNEADTPDNFQSRRPNTSFCFLDIRSPGLGDTAMYLCATSRDLAGRGDGYTFGSGTRLTVV.

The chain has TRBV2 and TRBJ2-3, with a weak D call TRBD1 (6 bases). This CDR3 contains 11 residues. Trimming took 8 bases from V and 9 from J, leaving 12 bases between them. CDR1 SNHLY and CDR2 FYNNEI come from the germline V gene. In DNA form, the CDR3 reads TGTGCCAGCTTGGGGGCGTCAACGCAGTATTTT. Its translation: CASLGASTQYF.

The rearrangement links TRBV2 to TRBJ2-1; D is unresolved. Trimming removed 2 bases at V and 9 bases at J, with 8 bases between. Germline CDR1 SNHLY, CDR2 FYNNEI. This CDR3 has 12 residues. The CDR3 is CASSEIWVEQFF. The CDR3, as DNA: TGTGCCAGCAGTGAAATCTGGGTTGAGCAGTTCTTC.

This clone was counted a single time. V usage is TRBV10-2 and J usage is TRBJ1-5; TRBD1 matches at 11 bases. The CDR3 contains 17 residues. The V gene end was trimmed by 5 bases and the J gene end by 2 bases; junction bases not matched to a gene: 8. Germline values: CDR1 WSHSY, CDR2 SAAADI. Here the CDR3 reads CASSSGTGGVGNQPQHF. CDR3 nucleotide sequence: TGCGCCAGCAGTTCCGGGACAGGGGGAGTCGGCAATCAGCCCCAGCATTTT.

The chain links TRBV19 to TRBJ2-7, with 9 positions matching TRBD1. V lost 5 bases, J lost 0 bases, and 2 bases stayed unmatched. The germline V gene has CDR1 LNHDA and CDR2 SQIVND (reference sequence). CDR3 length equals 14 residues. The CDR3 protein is CASSGTGSSYEQYF. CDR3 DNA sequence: TGTGCCAGTAGTGGGACAGGGAGCTCCTACGAGCAGTACTTC.

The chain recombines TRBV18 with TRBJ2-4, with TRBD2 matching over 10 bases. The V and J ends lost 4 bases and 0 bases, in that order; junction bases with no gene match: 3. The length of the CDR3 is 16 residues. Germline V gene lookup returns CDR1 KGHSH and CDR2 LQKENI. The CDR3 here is CASSQRLAGAKNIQYF. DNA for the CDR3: TGTGCCAGCTCACAGCGACTAGCGGGAGCCAAAAACATTCAGTACTTC.

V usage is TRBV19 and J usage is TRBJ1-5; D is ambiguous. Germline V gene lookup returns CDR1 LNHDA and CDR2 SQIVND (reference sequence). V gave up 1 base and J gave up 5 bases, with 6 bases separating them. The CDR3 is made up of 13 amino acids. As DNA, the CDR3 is TGTGCCAGTAGTATAGGCTTCGATCAGCCCCAGCATTTT. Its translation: CASSIGFDQPQHF.

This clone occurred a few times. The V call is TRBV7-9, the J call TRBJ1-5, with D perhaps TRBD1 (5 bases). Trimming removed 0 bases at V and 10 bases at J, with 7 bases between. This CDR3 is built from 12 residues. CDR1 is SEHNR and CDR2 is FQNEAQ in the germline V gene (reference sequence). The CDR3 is CASSLAQGPQHF. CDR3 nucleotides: TGTGCCAGCAGCTTAGCGCAGGGACCCCAGCATTTT.

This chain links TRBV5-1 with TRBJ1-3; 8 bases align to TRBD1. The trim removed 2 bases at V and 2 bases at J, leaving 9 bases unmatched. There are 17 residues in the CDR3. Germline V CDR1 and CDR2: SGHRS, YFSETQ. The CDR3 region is CASSFGTGRLAGNTIYF. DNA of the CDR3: TGCGCCAGCAGCTTCGGGACAGGTCGCCTTGCTGGAAACACCATATATTTT.

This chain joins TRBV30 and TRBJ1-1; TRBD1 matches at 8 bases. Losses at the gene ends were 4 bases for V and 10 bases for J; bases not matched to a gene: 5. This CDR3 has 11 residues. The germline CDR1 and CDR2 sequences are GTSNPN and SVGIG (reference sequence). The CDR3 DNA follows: TGTGCCTGGAACAGGGGGGGTGGAGCTTTCTTT. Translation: CAWNRGGGAFF.

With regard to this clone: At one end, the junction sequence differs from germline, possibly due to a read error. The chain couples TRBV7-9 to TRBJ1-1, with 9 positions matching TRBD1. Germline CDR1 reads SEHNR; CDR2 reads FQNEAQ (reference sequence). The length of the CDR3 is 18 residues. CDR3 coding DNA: TGTGCCAGCAGCTTCTTCTCACTTGCCGGGACAGGGAACCCTGAAGCTTTCTTT. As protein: CASSFFSLAGTGNPEAFF.

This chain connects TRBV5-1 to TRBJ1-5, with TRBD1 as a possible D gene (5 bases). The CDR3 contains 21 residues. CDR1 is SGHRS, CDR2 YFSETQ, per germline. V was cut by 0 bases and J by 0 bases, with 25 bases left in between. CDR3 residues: CASSLASGSARRTYSNQPQHF. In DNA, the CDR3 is TGCGCCAGCAGCTTGGCCTCAGGGAGTGCCAGGCGAACTTATAGCAATCAGCCCCAGCATTTT.

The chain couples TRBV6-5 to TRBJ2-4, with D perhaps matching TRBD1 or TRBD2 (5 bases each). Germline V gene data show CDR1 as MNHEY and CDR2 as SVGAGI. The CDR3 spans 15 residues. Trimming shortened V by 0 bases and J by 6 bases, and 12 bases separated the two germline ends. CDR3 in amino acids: CASSYSKRGGNIQYF. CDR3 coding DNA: TGTGCCAGCAGTTACTCGAAGAGGGGCGGAAACATTCAGTACTTC.

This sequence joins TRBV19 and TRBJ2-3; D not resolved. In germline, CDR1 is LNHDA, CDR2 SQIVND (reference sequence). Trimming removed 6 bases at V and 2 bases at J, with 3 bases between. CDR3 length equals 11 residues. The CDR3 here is CASRNTDTQYF. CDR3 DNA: TGTGCCAGTAGGAACACAGATACGCAGTATTTT.